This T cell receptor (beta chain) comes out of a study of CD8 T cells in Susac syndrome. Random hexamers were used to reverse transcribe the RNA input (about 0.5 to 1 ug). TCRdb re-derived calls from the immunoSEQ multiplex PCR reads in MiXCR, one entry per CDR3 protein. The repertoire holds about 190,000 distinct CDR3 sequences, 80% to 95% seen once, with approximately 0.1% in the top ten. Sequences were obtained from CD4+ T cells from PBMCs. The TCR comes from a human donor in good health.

The CDR3 region is CASSQGPGRETQYF. The CDR3 nucleotides read TGTGCCAGCAGCCAAGGCCCGGGGCGCGAGACCCAGTACTTC. V is TRBV3-1 and J is TRBJ2-5, with D perhaps matching TRBD1 or TRBD2 (5 bases each). V lost 1 base, J lost 5 bases, and 11 bases lay in between. The CDR3 loop spans 14 amino acids. In germline, CDR1 is LGHDT, CDR2 YNNKEL (reference sequence).